Below are 30 T cell receptor beta chains sequenced from a single sample in a study of CD8+ T cells in alopecia areata. Extraction and reverse transcription of RNA yielded cDNA as the sequencing template. Repertoires were generated with immunoSEQ multiplex PCR, while TCRdb's copy carries only in-frame clones and drops some. The sample has around 100,000 clones, roughly 56% seen once. Documented treatment: oral pan-JAK inhibitor, 5-10 mg twice daily. Specimen: CD4+ T cells sorted from blood, collected at week 24, from a patient treated with tofacitinib. The receptor set was obtained from a human donor with alopecia areata.

This clone was seen a few times. The V gene is TRBV7-2, the J gene TRBJ2-3; maybe TRBD2 (6 bases). The CDR3 totals 15 residues. V shed 1 base and J shed 7 bases, with 15 bases lying between them. Germline assignment: CDR1 SGHTA and CDR2 FQGNSA. CDR3 sequence (DNA): TGTGCCAGCAGCTTAGTGGAGGGAAACCACCATACGCAGTATTTT. It yields the protein CASSLVEGNHHTQYF.

The gene calls are TRBV25-1 and TRBJ2-7; D perhaps matches TRBD1 (6 bases). The V end lost 7 bases, the J end lost 0 bases, and 10 bases lay between the germline ends. CDR1 and CDR2 from the germline V gene are MGHDK and SYGVNS. The CDR3 contains 13 residues. CDR3: CASIGTHSYEQYF. The CDR3 DNA sequence: TGTGCCAGCATCGGGACACACTCCTACGAGCAGTACTTC.

This chain connects TRBV7-9 to TRBJ2-7; D is perhaps TRBD1 (6 bases). Trimming removed 5 bases from V and 0 bases from J, with 14 bases in between. CDR3 length: 15 residues. Germline V lookup: CDR1 SEHNR, CDR2 FQNEAQ (reference sequence). CDR3 in amino acids: CASSAGDATSYEQYF. CDR3 in DNA: TGTGCCAGCAGCGCAGGGGATGCCACCTCCTACGAGCAGTACTTC.

The chain is built from TRBV18 and TRBJ2-2; 7 nucleotides match TRBD2. V lost 0 bases to trimming and J lost 0 bases; unmatched junction nucleotides: 4. The CDR3 has 17 residues. Germline CDR1 is KGHSH and CDR2 is LQKENI. The CDR3 coding sequence is TGTGCCAGCTCACCACCGTCTGGGGGGGCGAACACCGGGGAGCTGTTTTTT. As protein: CASSPPSGGANTGELFF.

This clone has only one observation. V gene TRBV6-6 combines with J gene TRBJ1-5, with D unclear. The V gene's germline CDR1 is MNHNY and CDR2 SVGAGI (reference sequence). With 5 bases removed from V and 3 bases from J, the gap between germline ends came to 11 bases. The CDR3 has 14 residues. CDR3 sequence (DNA): TGTGCCAGCAGTCCCCCCGGGGTCAATCAGCCCCAGCATTTT. Translating it yields CASSPPGVNQPQHF.

Only a few counts were recorded for this clone. The chain carries TRBV5-4 and TRBJ2-7, with D perhaps matching TRBD1 (6 bases). The CDR3 sequence is 15 residues long. V gave up 0 bases and J gave up 3 bases, with 13 bases separating them. Germline loops: CDR1 SGHNT, CDR2 YYREEE (reference sequence). The CDR3 DNA follows: TGTGCCAGCAGCTTGGAATTAGGGACAAACTACGAGCAGTACTTC. It yields the protein CASSLELGTNYEQYF.

This chain uses TRBV5-1 with TRBJ1-2; 10 bases are shared with TRBD1. Germline values: CDR1 SGHRS, CDR2 YFSETQ. Losses at the gene ends were 0 bases for V and 2 bases for J; bases not matched to a gene: 4. The CDR3 totals 16 residues. The CDR3 protein is CASSLAPGQGNYGYTF. CDR3 DNA sequence: TGCGCCAGCAGCTTGGCGCCGGGACAGGGGAACTATGGCTACACCTTC.

This clone was observed a handful of times. This chain connects TRBV19 to TRBJ1-1; D is uncertain. The CDR3 totals 12 residues. The V and J ends lost 7 bases and 3 bases respectively, with 9 bases between them. From germline, CDR1 is LNHDA and CDR2 SQIVND (reference sequence). For the CDR3, the DNA is TGTGCCAGTACAAGCGGTTACACTGAAGCTTTCTTT. Protein product: CASTSGYTEAFF. Variable domain in full (rest from reference TRBV19 and TRBJ1-1): DGGITQSPKYLFRKEGQNVTLSCEQNLNHDAMYWYRQDPGQGLRLIYYSQIVNDFQKGDIAEGYSVSREKKESFPLTVTSAQKNPTAFYLCASTSGYTEAFFGQGTRLTVV.

Only one count was recorded for this clone. The rearrangement links TRBV7-9 to TRBJ2-7; possibly TRBD1 for D (6 bases). The CDR3 has 14 residues. V lost 5 bases, J lost 4 bases, and 15 bases lay in between. Germline CDR1 is SEHNR and CDR2 is FQNEAQ (reference sequence). In nucleotides, the CDR3 is TGTGCCAGCAGCGCCACAGGGCGTCGGTACGAGCAGTACTTC. Protein product: CASSATGRRYEQYF.

The chain is built from TRBV7-2 and TRBJ2-5; 7 bases match TRBD2. The length of the CDR3 is 14 residues. V trimming: 2 bases; J trimming: 3 bases; junction bases outside the gene matches: 3. Germline assignment: CDR1 SGHTA and CDR2 FQGNSA. CDR3 DNA: TGTGCCAGCAGCTTATTCCGGGGGGAAGAGACCCAGTACTTC. Protein product: CASSLFRGEETQYF.

The CDR3 is CASSQDRVPYGYTF. DNA for the CDR3: TGTGCCAGCAGCCAAGATCGGGTGCCCTATGGCTACACCTTC. V and J are TRBV14 and TRBJ1-2; no definite D call. From germline, CDR1 is SGHDN and CDR2 FVKESK. V was cut by 0 bases and J by 4 bases, with 9 bases left in between. The CDR3 has 14 residues.

The chain employs TRBV30 and TRBJ1-4, with 7 bases that match TRBD1. After removal of 7 bases from V and 8 bases from J, the junction contained 10 bases not matched to a gene. The germline V gene encodes CDR1 GTSNPN and CDR2 SVGIG (reference sequence). This CDR3 has 13 amino acids. CDR3 coding DNA: TGTGCCTCCAACAGGGGCTCTGGAGAAAAACTGTTTTTT. It yields the protein CASNRGSGEKLFF.

V and J are TRBV19 and TRBJ2-1; TRBD2 agrees at 7 bases. V was clipped by 4 bases and J by 1 base; unmatched bases: 1. The CDR3 has 14 residues. From germline, CDR1 is LNHDA and CDR2 SQIVND (reference sequence). CDR3 amino acids: CASSSGRSYNEQFF. The DNA for the CDR3 is TGTGCCAGTAGTAGCGGGAGATCCTACAATGAGCAGTTCTTC. Using reference TRBV19 and TRBJ2-1 for the parts outside the CDR3, the full variable domain is DGGITQSPKYLFRKEGQNVTLSCEQNLNHDAMYWYRQDPGQGLRLIYYSQIVNDFQKGDIAEGYSVSREKKESFPLTVTSAQKNPTAFYLCASSSGRSYNEQFFGPGTRLTVL.

Many counts were recorded for this clone. V gene TRBV2 combines with J gene TRBJ2-7, with a possible D match to TRBD2 (6 bases). Germline V gives CDR1 SNHLY, CDR2 FYNNEI. CDR3 length equals 16 residues. V lost 2 bases, J lost 2 bases, and 16 bases lay in between. The CDR3 protein is CASSELRLARAYEQYF. The CDR3 region has the DNA TGTGCCAGCAGTGAATTACGGCTAGCGCGAGCCTACGAGCAGTACTTC.

The rearrangement uses TRBV2 and TRBJ1-1, with 7 bases identical to TRBD1. Germline CDR1 SNHLY, CDR2 FYNNEI. The CDR3 contains 14 residues. V trimming: 5 bases; J trimming: 1 base; junction bases outside the gene matches: 4. The CDR3 DNA is TGTGCCAGCAGTAGAGACAGGGCGAACACTGAAGCTTTCTTT. It is translated as CASSRDRANTEAFF.

The rearrangement links TRBV19 to TRBJ1-5; D possibly corresponds to TRBD1 (5 bases). The CDR3 covers 16 residues. V shed 4 bases and J shed 9 bases, with 22 bases lying between them. Germline assignment: CDR1 LNHDA and CDR2 SQIVND (reference sequence). The CDR3 region has the DNA TGTGCCAGTAGTACCCTCCTGGGGACCACCCTTGGGCCCCAGCATTTT. Residues: CASSTLLGTTLGPQHF.

DNA of the CDR3: TGTGCCAGCAGCTCTCCGACAGGGAGCACTGAAGCTTTCTTT. It yields the protein CASSSPTGSTEAFF. V and J are TRBV5-6 and TRBJ1-1, with TRBD1 matching 7 bases. With 3 bases clipped from V and 4 bases from J, the junction kept 6 bases outside the gene matches. The CDR3 runs 14 residues. From germline, CDR1 is SGHDT and CDR2 YYEEEE.

The V call is TRBV7-9, the J call TRBJ2-6; D ambiguous. Between the trimmed V and J ends, which lost 2 bases and 3 bases, there was a span of 11 bases. From germline, CDR1 is SEHNR and CDR2 FQNEAQ (reference sequence). The length of the CDR3 is 16 residues. The CDR3 region is CASSLLLGNGANVLTF. DNA of the CDR3: TGTGCCAGCAGCTTATTACTGGGTAATGGGGCCAACGTCCTGACTTTC.

This sequence joins TRBV4-1 and TRBJ2-7; TRBD1 agrees at 12 bases. The V gene end was trimmed by 7 bases and the J gene end by 6 bases; junction bases not matched to a gene: 7. CDR1 MGHRA and CDR2 YSYEKL come from the germline V gene. There are 14 residues in the CDR3. The CDR3 spells CASTPGQGAGEQYF. In nucleotides, the CDR3 is TGCGCCAGCACTCCGGGACAGGGGGCCGGCGAGCAGTACTTC.

This clone was observed a handful of times. This sequence joins TRBV7-9 and TRBJ2-7; D unresolved. Trimming took 2 bases from V and 3 from J, leaving 8 bases between them. Germline V gene lookup returns CDR1 SEHNR and CDR2 FQNEAQ (reference sequence). The CDR3 covers 13 residues. Here the CDR3 reads CASSLNWGYEQYF. CDR3 in DNA: TGTGCCAGCAGCTTAAATTGGGGCTACGAGCAGTACTTC. Full variable domain (outside the CDR3, taken from reference TRBV7-9 and TRBJ2-7): DTGVSQNPRHKITKRGQNVTFRCDPISEHNRLYWYRQTLGQGPEFLTYFQNEAQLEKSRLLSDRFSAERPKGSFSTLEIQRTEQGDSAMYLCASSLNWGYEQYFGPGTRLTVT.

The CDR3 loop reads CASSLTRPEETQYF. CDR3 nucleotide sequence: TGTGCCAGCAGCTTGACTAGGCCGGAAGAGACCCAGTACTTC. This chain links TRBV5-6 with TRBJ2-5; D possibly corresponds to TRBD2 (5 bases). The CDR3 contains 14 residues. Per the germline V gene, CDR1 is SGHDT and CDR2 is YYEEEE. V lost 1 base to trimming and J lost 3 bases, with 10 bases between them.

The chain recombines TRBV10-3 with TRBJ1-2; D is unclear. Trimming removed 10 bases at V and 5 bases at J, with 8 bases between. CDR1 ENHRY and CDR2 SYGVKD come from the germline V gene. The CDR3 is 10 residues long. CDR3 in amino acids: CATLGYGYTF. The CDR3 nucleotides are TGTGCCACCTTAGGGTATGGCTACACCTTC.

The chain carries TRBV25-1 and TRBJ1-6; tentative D call: TRBD1 (5 bases). There are 15 residues in the CDR3. CDR1 and CDR2 (germline): MGHDK, SYGVNS. V lost 1 base and J lost 6, with 10 bases in between. DNA of the CDR3: TGTGCCAGCAGTGAATGGCAGGGAGGTAATTCACCCCTCCACTTT. Its translation is CASSEWQGGNSPLHF.

This clone was counted a few times. V and J are TRBV25-1 and TRBJ1-6; no reliable D call. V lost 2 bases and J 10 bases, leaving 18 bases between the germline ends. Looked up from germline, CDR1 is MGHDK and CDR2 is SYGVNS. CDR3 length: 16 residues. The CDR3 region is CASSETLAVGRSPLHF. In nucleotides, the CDR3 is TGTGCCAGCAGTGAAACTTTGGCAGTAGGGCGATCACCCCTCCACTTT. Using reference TRBV25-1 and TRBJ1-6 for the parts outside the CDR3, the full variable domain is EADIYQTPRYLVIGTGKKITLECSQTMGHDKMYWYQQDPGMELHLIHYSYGVNSTEKGDLSSESTVSRIRTEHFPLTLESARPSHTSQYLCASSETLAVGRSPLHFGNGTRLTVT.

The chain recombines TRBV27 with TRBJ1-6; D unclear. Germline V CDR1 and CDR2: MNHEY, SMNVEV (reference sequence). Trimming took off 7 bases at V and 7 bases at J, with 23 bases between the two ends. This CDR3 comprises 17 residues. DNA of the CDR3: TGTGCCAGCACCCGTCTCGGACGAGATCCGGGCAATTCACCCCTCCACTTT. It yields the protein CASTRLGRDPGNSPLHF.

This clone came up a few times. This chain joins TRBV30 and TRBJ2-7; 8 bases align to TRBD2. The germline V gene encodes CDR1 GTSNPN and CDR2 SVGIG (reference sequence). The CDR3 totals 14 residues. Trimming took 7 bases from V and 0 from J; bases not matched to a gene: 8. In DNA form, the CDR3 reads TGTGCCTTCACCTTAGCGGGGTCCTCCTACGAGCAGTACTTC. Protein sequence: CAFTLAGSSYEQYF. The whole variable domain, filled in from reference TRBV30 and TRBJ2-7, reads SQTIHQWPATLVQPVGSPLSLECTVEGTSNPNLYWYRQAAGRGLQLLFYSVGIGQISSEVPQNLSASRPQDRQFILSSKKLLLSDSGFYLCAFTLAGSSYEQYFGPGTRLTVT.

This clone has only a few counts. The chain joins TRBV5-4 to TRBJ2-3, with 7 bases identical to TRBD1. This CDR3 region has 15 residues. Germline V gene lookup returns CDR1 SGHNT and CDR2 YYREEE (reference sequence). The V gene end was trimmed by 4 bases and the J gene end by 1 base; junction bases not matched to a gene: 6. CDR3 loop: CASSPPGQRTDTQYF. CDR3 nucleotides: TGTGCCAGCAGCCCGCCGGGACAGCGCACAGATACGCAGTATTTT.

The V gene is TRBV5-1, the J gene TRBJ2-5, with D possibly TRBD2 on 6 matching bases. This CDR3 is built from 14 residues. The germline V and J ends were trimmed by 0 bases and 5 bases, with 11 bases remaining between them. Germline V CDR1 and CDR2: SGHRS, YFSETQ. The CDR3: CASSLAEGRETQYF. DNA of the CDR3: TGCGCCAGCAGCTTGGCCGAGGGGAGGGAGACCCAGTACTTC.

The chain combines TRBV5-1 with TRBJ2-3, with 8 bases that match TRBD2. This CDR3 has 20 amino acids. Germline-derived CDR1 and CDR2 are SGHRS and YFSETQ. V shed 7 bases, J shed 2 bases, and the junction held 24 bases outside the gene matches. CDR3 nucleotide sequence: TGCGCCAGCCGCCCCGCGGGGGGCCAAGGCCTTTGGGCCCACACAGATACGCAGTATTTT. Its protein is CASRPAGGQGLWAHTDTQYF.

The CDR3 DNA is TGTGCCAGCAGCAATTGGGGACAACAAGAGACCCAGTACTTC. This codes for CASSNWGQQETQYF. The chain combines TRBV11-3 with TRBJ2-5, with D perhaps TRBD1 (6 bases). There are 14 residues in the CDR3. The V gene lost 5 bases and the J gene lost 2 bases, with 12 bases spanning the gap. From germline, CDR1 is SGHNT and CDR2 YENEEA.